The 7 T cell receptor beta chains below were found in one sample sequenced in a study of cytomegalovirus exposure and HLA in healthy donors. The primer mix had 60 Vbeta and 13 Jbeta primers. TCRdb's copy holds only in-frame clones and misses some; the assay was immunoSEQ multiplex PCR. The table has 60,000 to 90,000 clones, about 79% seen once. Sequenced input: PBMCs. The source of these receptors is a man in his sixties or seventies in good health and CMV-seropositive.

The chain is built from TRBV5-1 and TRBJ2-3; perhaps TRBD2 as D (5 bases). The germline V gene has CDR1 SGHRS and CDR2 YFSETQ. This CDR3 contains 14 residues. The V gene lost 0 bases and the J gene lost 2 bases, with 7 bases spanning the gap. The CDR3 sequence is CASSLASSTDTQYF. Written as DNA, the CDR3 is TGCGCCAGCAGCTTGGCTAGCTCCACAGATACGCAGTATTTT. Looking up the rest from reference TRBV5-1 and TRBJ2-3 gives the full variable domain: KAGVTQTPRYLIKTRGQQVTLSCSPISGHRSVSWYQQTPGQGLQFLFEYFSETQRNKGNFPGRFSGRQFSNSRSEMNVSTLELGDSALYLCASSLASSTDTQYFGPGTRLTVL.

The gene calls are TRBV28 and TRBJ1-5; TRBD1 matches 8 bases. Looked up from germline, CDR1 is MDHEN and CDR2 is SYDVKM. The CDR3 runs 15 residues. J lost 2 bases, V lost 5 bases, and 5 bases had no gene match. This chain's CDR3 is CASSLGQVGNQPQHF. CDR3 bases: TGTGCCAGCAGTCTGGGACAGGTAGGCAATCAGCCCCAGCATTTT.

The rearrangement links TRBV7-8 to TRBJ2-5, with D possibly TRBD1 on 5 matching bases. The germline CDR1 and CDR2 sequences are SGHVS and FQNEAQ. V lost 2 bases and J 7 bases, leaving 8 bases between the germline ends. The length of the CDR3 is 12 residues. The CDR3 bases are TGTGCCAGCAGCTTACCCCAGGGGACCCAGTACTTC. Translating it yields CASSLPQGTQYF.

The rearrangement links TRBV6-5 to TRBJ1-1; TRBD1 is a possible D gene (5 bases). Germline V gene sequence: CDR1 MNHEY, CDR2 SVGAGI. CDR3 length: 15 residues. V shed 0 bases and J shed 6 bases, with 14 bases lying between them. CDR3: CASSYSRGGRAEAFF. The CDR3 nucleotides are TGTGCCAGCAGTTACTCGAGGGGAGGGAGAGCTGAAGCTTTCTTT.

The chain joins TRBV29-1 to TRBJ2-5, with 7 bases lining up with TRBD1. J lost 2 bases, V lost 6 bases, and 9 bases had no gene match. CDR1 is SQVTM and CDR2 is ANQGSEA in the germline V gene. The CDR3 spans 14 residues. This CDR3 is CSVDGPGGQETQYF. The CDR3, as DNA: TGCAGCGTGGACGGCCCAGGGGGTCAAGAGACCCAGTACTTC. The variable domain in full, completed from reference TRBV29-1 and TRBJ2-5, reads SAVISQKPSRDICQRGTSLTIQCQVDSQVTMMFWYRQQPGQSLTLIATANQGSEATYESGFVIDKFPISRPNLTFSTLTVSNMSPEDSSIYLCSVDGPGGQETQYFGPGTRLLVL.

In this sample, this clone turned up once. This sequence joins TRBV29-1 and TRBJ2-5; a weak D match, TRBD2 (6 bases). CDR3 length: 12 amino acids. Trimming pared 6 bases from V and 1 base from J, leaving 9 bases between. The germline CDR1 and CDR2 sequences are SQVTM and ANQGSEA. The CDR3 reads CSVAGSQETQYF. The CDR3 DNA is TGCAGCGTAGCGGGCAGCCAAGAGACCCAGTACTTC.

This chain connects TRBV7-9 to TRBJ1-4; 9 nucleotides match TRBD1. The CDR3 covers 14 residues. Germline V CDR1 and CDR2: SEHNR, FQNEAQ (reference sequence). Losses at the gene ends were 3 bases for V and 5 bases for J; bases not matched to a gene: 1. The CDR3 coding sequence is TGTGCCAGCAGCTTGGGACAGGGCAATGAAAAACTGTTTTTT. Protein: CASSLGQGNEKLFF.